This T cell receptor (beta chain) was sequenced during a study of T cell responses to AZD1222 COVID-19 vaccine. The study's findings and limits: Donors, mostly white British, included more females; clonal diversity was possibly underestimated.

On this clone: Its antigen remains unidentified.

Profiled with immunoSEQ multiplex PCR; TCRdb holds only in-frame clones, not every one. The repertoire holds fewer than 150,000 clones, with 80% to 95% as singletons. This CDR3 spans 14 amino acids. Looked up from germline, CDR1 is SGHDT and CDR2 is YYEEEE. V shed 0 bases and J 7 bases; nucleotides not matched to a gene: 5. The genes are TRBV5-6 and TRBJ2-3; TRBD1 agrees at 7 bases. Sequences were derived from peripheral blood, sampled on day 0 of AZD1222 vaccination. This receptor was obtained from an adult in good health. This CDR3 is CASSLVDRVNTQYF. For the CDR3, the DNA is TGTGCCAGCAGCTTGGTTGACAGGGTAAATACGCAGTATTTT.